The rows below give T cell receptor beta chains drawn from one sample of a study of PD-L1 blockade in urothelial cancer. Libraries were prepared by immunoSEQ multiplex PCR; TCRdb keeps only in-frame clonotypes and omits some of them. The repertoire includes roughly 52,000 clones, roughly 78% of them detected once, and 10% sits in the top ten. Sequenced here: PBMCs, sampled around atezolizumab (anti-PD-L1) treatment. The receptors here all came from a man aged 65-85 years with urothelial cancer. The CDR3 runs from the conserved cysteine through the conserved F or W. Each record gives: clone size, J gene, V gene, D gene, CDR3 protein, CDR3 DNA. The D gene is left open where the match is weak. Clone sizes are given selectively: once, few, many, or a class where the clone is expanded.

clone_size: .; j_call: TRBJ1-2; v_call: TRBV7-8; d_call: TRBD1; cdr3_aa: CASSLDRGLYGYTF; cdr3_nt: TGTGCCAGCAGCCTCGACAGGGGGCTCTATGGCTACACCTTC
clone_size: many; j_call: TRBJ1-2; v_call: TRBV5-1; d_call: .; cdr3_aa: CASSARGGVDYGYTF; cdr3_nt: TGCGCCAGCAGCGCCAGGGGTGGGGTTGACTATGGCTACACCTTC
clone_size: few; j_call: TRBJ2-2; v_call: TRBV9; d_call: TRBD1; cdr3_aa: CASSVAPGGARTGELFF; cdr3_nt: TGTGCCAGCAGCGTAGCCCCAGGGGGCGCACGCACCGGGGAGCTGTTTTTT
clone_size: .; j_call: TRBJ2-2; v_call: TRBV27; d_call: .; cdr3_aa: CASSLSRTTNTGELFF; cdr3_nt: TGTGCCAGCAGTTTATCAAGGACAACGAACACCGGGGAGCTGTTTTTT
clone_size: .; j_call: TRBJ2-1; v_call: TRBV18; d_call: TRBD2; cdr3_aa: CASSPSRAGVGRGEQFF; cdr3_nt: TGTGCCAGCTCACCAAGTCGCGCGGGAGTCGGGAGGGGTGAGCAGTTCTTC
clone_size: once; j_call: TRBJ2-3; v_call: TRBV2; d_call: .; cdr3_aa: CASSADSNTDTQYF; cdr3_nt: TGTGCCAGCAGCGCGGACTCGAACACAGATACGCAGTATTTT
clone_size: .; j_call: TRBJ2-7; v_call: TRBV2; d_call: .; cdr3_aa: CASTPRDKRAEQYF; cdr3_nt: TGTGCCAGCACCCCCAGAGATAAGAGGGCCGAGCAGTACTTC
clone_size: .; j_call: TRBJ2-1; v_call: TRBV5-1; d_call: TRBD1; cdr3_aa: CASSLGTGGSEQFF; cdr3_nt: TGCGCCAGCAGCTTGGGGACAGGGGGAAGTGAGCAGTTCTTC
clone_size: few; j_call: TRBJ2-1; v_call: TRBV6-5; d_call: .; cdr3_aa: CASSYSASSYNEQFF; cdr3_nt: TGTGCCAGCAGTTACTCGGCTAGCAGCTACAATGAGCAGTTCTTC
clone_size: .; j_call: TRBJ1-2; v_call: TRBV21-1; d_call: .; cdr3_aa: CASSKESYYGYTF; cdr3_nt: TGTGCCAGCAGCAAAGAAAGCTACTATGGCTACACCTTC
clone_size: few; j_call: TRBJ2-7; v_call: TRBV28; d_call: .; cdr3_aa: CASRDTRASYEQYF; cdr3_nt: TGTGCCAGCAGGGACACACGGGCCTCCTACGAGCAGTACTTC
clone_size: .; j_call: TRBJ2-7; v_call: TRBV28; d_call: .; cdr3_aa: CASSLVDEQYF; cdr3_nt: TGTGCCAGCAGTTTAGTCGACGAGCAGTACTTC